Listed below are T cell receptor beta chains from one sample, sequenced in a study of blood T cell repertoires in COVID-19. Sequencing used immunoSEQ multiplex PCR; TCRdb keeps in-frame clones, though not all of them. Here the sample spans some 300,000 clones, about nine tenths being singletons. The specimen was peripheral blood. These receptors were taken from a woman aged 25 to 39 who had recovered from COVID-19. Both conserved end residues are part of each CDR3. The D gene is left open where the match is weak. Part of the rows lack a size; the others show once, few, many or a class for expanded clones.

d_gene: TRBD2
v_gene: TRBV5-1
j_gene: TRBJ2-2
abundance: NA
CDR3aa: CASSFGLADFTGELFF
CDR3nt: TGCGCCAGCAGCTTCGGACTAGCGGATTTCACCGGGGAGCTGTTTTTT

d_gene: NA
v_gene: TRBV6-5
j_gene: TRBJ1-6
abundance: NA
CDR3aa: CASTGAGGGGFPLHF
CDR3nt: TGTGCCAGCACCGGAGCGGGTGGAGGTGGGTTTCCCCTCCACTTT

d_gene: TRBD1
v_gene: TRBV15
j_gene: TRBJ2-7
abundance: NA
CDR3aa: CATSIMTGGYEQYF
CDR3nt: TGTGCCACCAGCATCATGACAGGGGGATACGAGCAGTACTTC

d_gene: NA
v_gene: TRBV28
j_gene: TRBJ1-2
abundance: NA
CDR3aa: CASSSNRGIINYGYTF
CDR3nt: TGTGCCAGCAGTTCGAACCGGGGGATAATTAACTATGGCTACACCTTC

d_gene: NA
v_gene: TRBV7-3
j_gene: TRBJ1-6
abundance: many
CDR3aa: CASSFGQGGSPLHF
CDR3nt: TGTGCCAGCAGCTTTGGCCAGGGAGGGTCACCCCTCCACTTT

d_gene: TRBD2
v_gene: TRBV4-2
j_gene: TRBJ2-1
abundance: NA
CDR3aa: CASSQVQRGVYNEQFF
CDR3nt: TGTGCCAGCAGCCAAGTCCAGCGGGGGGTCTACAATGAGCAGTTCTTC

d_gene: NA
v_gene: TRBV6-5
j_gene: TRBJ1-6
abundance: NA
CDR3aa: CASSYSDSLFLPLHF
CDR3nt: TGTGCCAGCAGTTACTCGGACAGCTTATTCTTACCCCTCCACTTT

d_gene: TRBD1
v_gene: TRBV4-2
j_gene: TRBJ1-2
abundance: NA
CDR3aa: CASSNEAQGAYGYTF
CDR3nt: TGTGCCAGCAGCAACGAGGCCCAGGGGGCGTATGGCTACACCTTC

d_gene: NA
v_gene: TRBV5-4
j_gene: TRBJ2-2
abundance: few
CDR3aa: CASSQGQGRITSTGELFF
CDR3nt: TGTGCCAGCAGCCAGGGGCAGGGACGGATAACCAGCACCGGGGAGCTGTTTTTT

d_gene: NA
v_gene: TRBV11-2
j_gene: TRBJ1-5
abundance: NA
CDR3aa: CASSLGSVLGGSNQPQHF
CDR3nt: TGTGCCAGCAGCTTAGGTTCGGTCCTCGGGGGGAGCAATCAGCCCCAGCATTTT

d_gene: TRBD1
v_gene: TRBV7-9
j_gene: TRBJ1-6
abundance: NA
CDR3aa: CASSSSPSRTGANSPLHF
CDR3nt: TGTGCCAGCAGCTCTAGTCCAAGCCGGACAGGGGCAAATTCACCCCTCCACTTT

d_gene: NA
v_gene: TRBV6-2/TRBV6-3
j_gene: TRBJ2-5
abundance: NA
CDR3aa: CASSYRRHQETQYF
CDR3nt: TGTGCCAGCAGTTACCGGCGGCACCAAGAGACCCAGTACTTC

d_gene: TRBD1
v_gene: TRBV6-6
j_gene: TRBJ1-1
abundance: NA
CDR3aa: CASSWTGGAVEAFF
CDR3nt: TGTGCCAGCAGTTGGACAGGGGGCGCTGTTGAAGCTTTCTTT

d_gene: TRBD1
v_gene: TRBV7-2
j_gene: TRBJ2-7
abundance: NA
CDR3aa: CASSSGQAHEQYF
CDR3nt: TGTGCCAGCAGCTCGGGACAGGCCCACGAGCAGTACTTC

d_gene: TRBD1
v_gene: TRBV9
j_gene: TRBJ2-1
abundance: once
CDR3aa: CASSVSGQVFYNEQFF
CDR3nt: TGTGCCAGCAGCGTATCGGGACAGGTGTTCTACAATGAGCAGTTCTTC

d_gene: TRBD2
v_gene: TRBV11-2
j_gene: TRBJ2-5
abundance: NA
CDR3aa: CASSAGLAGETQYF
CDR3nt: TGTGCCAGCAGCGCGGGACTAGCGGGGGAGACCCAGTACTTC

d_gene: NA
v_gene: TRBV9
j_gene: TRBJ2-3
abundance: once
CDR3aa: CASSVPPRDTQYF
CDR3nt: TGTGCCAGCAGCGTACCCCCTCGAGATACGCAGTATTTT

d_gene: TRBD1
v_gene: TRBV7-2
j_gene: TRBJ1-2
abundance: few
CDR3aa: CASSLGQGVHGYTF
CDR3nt: TGTGCCAGCAGCTTAGGACAGGGGGTCCATGGCTACACCTTC

d_gene: NA
v_gene: TRBV7-8
j_gene: TRBJ2-7
abundance: NA
CDR3aa: CASSSPQTGKTYEQYF
CDR3nt: TGTGCCAGCAGCTCACCACAGACAGGAAAAACCTACGAGCAGTACTTC

d_gene: NA
v_gene: TRBV5-4
j_gene: TRBJ1-6
abundance: few
CDR3aa: CASSLPGQLNSPLHF
CDR3nt: TGTGCCAGCAGCTTACCCGGACAGCTGAATTCACCCCTCCACTTT

d_gene: TRBD1
v_gene: TRBV9
j_gene: TRBJ2-7
abundance: NA
CDR3aa: CASSRDRGLVAYEQYF
CDR3nt: TGTGCCAGCAGCCGGGACAGGGGTTTAGTCGCCTACGAGCAGTACTTC

d_gene: NA
v_gene: TRBV15
j_gene: TRBJ1-3
abundance: NA
CDR3aa: CATSRDRSGLGNTIYF
CDR3nt: TGTGCCACCAGCAGAGATAGGTCAGGGCTCGGAAACACCATATATTTT

d_gene: TRBD1
v_gene: TRBV4-1
j_gene: TRBJ2-1
abundance: once
CDR3aa: CASSQGRTGWNNEQFF
CDR3nt: TGCGCCAGCAGCCAAGGAAGGACAGGGTGGAACAATGAGCAGTTCTTC

d_gene: TRBD1
v_gene: TRBV6-6
j_gene: TRBJ2-3
abundance: NA
CDR3aa: CASRGGLSTDTQYF
CDR3nt: TGTGCCAGCAGAGGGGGCCTGAGCACAGATACGCAGTATTTT

d_gene: NA
v_gene: TRBV1
j_gene: TRBJ1-5
abundance: NA
CDR3aa: CTSSQRSCWTGYYQPQHF
CDR3nt: TGCACCAGCAGCCAACGATCTTGTTGGACAGGGTACTATCAGCCCCAGCATTTT

d_gene: TRBD1
v_gene: TRBV5-5
j_gene: TRBJ2-7
abundance: NA
CDR3aa: CASSLSIRRTGGYEQYF
CDR3nt: TGTGCCAGCAGCTTATCCATAAGGCGGACAGGGGGCTACGAGCAGTACTTC

d_gene: TRBD1
v_gene: TRBV6-5
j_gene: TRBJ2-7
abundance: once
CDR3aa: CATHRGPAYEQYF
CDR3nt: TGTGCCACCCACAGGGGACCCGCCTACGAGCAGTACTTC

d_gene: NA
v_gene: TRBV28
j_gene: TRBJ1-2
abundance: NA
CDR3aa: CASSPRRAVEYGYTF
CDR3nt: TGTGCCAGCAGCCCAAGGCGGGCGGTTGAATATGGCTACACCTTC

d_gene: NA
v_gene: TRBV28
j_gene: TRBJ1-1
abundance: NA
CDR3aa: CASRGGPNTEAFF
CDR3nt: TGTGCCAGCAGGGGGGGGCCGAACACTGAAGCTTTCTTT

d_gene: NA
v_gene: TRBV18
j_gene: TRBJ2-1
abundance: NA
CDR3aa: CASSPQLVSATYNEQFF
CDR3nt: TGTGCCAGCTCACCACAGTTGGTTAGCGCTACCTACAATGAGCAGTTCTTC

d_gene: NA
v_gene: TRBV6-2/TRBV6-3
j_gene: TRBJ1-2
abundance: NA
CDR3aa: CASSYSDSRIANYGYTF
CDR3nt: TGTGCCAGCAGTTACTCCGACAGTCGGATAGCTAACTATGGCTACACCTTC

d_gene: TRBD2
v_gene: TRBV15
j_gene: TRBJ2-1
abundance: NA
CDR3aa: CATSRAGGYNEQFF
CDR3nt: TGTGCCACCAGCAGAGCGGGGGGCTACAATGAGCAGTTCTTC

d_gene: TRBD1
v_gene: TRBV28
j_gene: TRBJ1-1
abundance: NA
CDR3aa: CASSLLGQGMNTEAFF
CDR3nt: TGTGCCAGCAGTTTACTAGGACAGGGAATGAACACTGAAGCTTTCTTT